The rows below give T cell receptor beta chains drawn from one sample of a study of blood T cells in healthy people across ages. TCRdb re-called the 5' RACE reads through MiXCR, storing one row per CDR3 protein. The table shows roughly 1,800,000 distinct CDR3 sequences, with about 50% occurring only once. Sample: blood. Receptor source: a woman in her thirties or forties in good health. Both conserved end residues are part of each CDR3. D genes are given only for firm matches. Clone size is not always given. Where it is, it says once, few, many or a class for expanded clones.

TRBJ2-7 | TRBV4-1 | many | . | TGCGCCAGCAGCCAAGGCCCCCTCTACGAGCAGTACTTC | CASSQGPLYEQYF
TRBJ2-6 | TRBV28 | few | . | TGTGCCAGCAGTCTGAGCGAGGGGGCCAACGTCCTGACTTTC | CASSLSEGANVLTF
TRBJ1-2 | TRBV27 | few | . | TGTGCCAGCAGTTACATTGCGGGAGTCAACTATGGCTACACCTTC | CASSYIAGVNYGYTF
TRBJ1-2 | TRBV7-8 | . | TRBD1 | TGTGCCAGCAGCGCCGCGACAGGGGGGAACTATGGCTACACCTTC | CASSAATGGNYGYTF
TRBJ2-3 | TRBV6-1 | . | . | TGTGCCAGCAGCAACAGAGATAGGGGTGTGAGAGATACGCAGTATTTT | CASSNRDRGVRDTQYF
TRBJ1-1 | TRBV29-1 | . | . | TGCAGCGGACGGCAGGTGAACACTGAAGCTTTCTTT | CSGRQVNTEAFF
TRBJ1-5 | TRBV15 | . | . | TGTGCCACCAGCAGACAGGGTGGCAATCAGCCCCAGCATTTT | CATSRQGGNQPQHF
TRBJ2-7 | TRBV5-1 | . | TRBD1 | TGCGCCAGCCAGAGAGGGGGCATGTACGAGCAGTACTTC | CASQRGGMYEQYF
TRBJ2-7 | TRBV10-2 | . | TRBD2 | TGCGCCAGCAGTGAGTCCCTTCCTAGCGGGGGGGACACCTACGAGCAGTACTTC | CASSESLPSGGDTYEQYF
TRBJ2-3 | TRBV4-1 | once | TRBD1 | TGCACCAGCAGTAATATCCGGGACAGGGGGATGACAGATACGCAGTATTTT | CTSSNIRDRGMTDTQYF
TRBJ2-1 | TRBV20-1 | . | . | TGCGGTGCGACCCCAACTAACGGGGGGCCCTCCTACAATGAGCAGTTCTTC | CGATPTNGGPSYNEQFF
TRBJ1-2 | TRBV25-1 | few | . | TGTGCCAGCACGTCGGCAGGGGCTAACTATGGCTACACCTTC | CASTSAGANYGYTF
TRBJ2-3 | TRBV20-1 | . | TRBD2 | TGCAGTGCACTTGCGGGGGGCCCCTTTACAGATACGCAGTATTTT | CSALAGGPFTDTQYF
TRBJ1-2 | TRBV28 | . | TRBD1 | TGTGCCAGCAGTTCACCGGGACAGGGCAACTATAACTATGGCTACACCTTC | CASSSPGQGNYNYGYTF
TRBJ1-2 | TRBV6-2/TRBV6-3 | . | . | TGTGCCAGCAGTTACATGGACAGTATATATGGCTACACCTTC | CASSYMDSIYGYTF
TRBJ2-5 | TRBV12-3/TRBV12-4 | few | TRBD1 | TGTGCCAGCAGTTTGAGACAGGGTAGCGAGACCCAGTACTTC | CASSLRQGSETQYF
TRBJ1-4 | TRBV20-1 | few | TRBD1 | TGCAGTGCTACCGACGACAGGGGTGAAAAACTGTTTTTT | CSATDDRGEKLFF
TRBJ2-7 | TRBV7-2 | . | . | TGTGCCAGCAGCTTAATGGGAGCGGCACCCTACGAGCAGTACTTC | CASSLMGAAPYEQYF
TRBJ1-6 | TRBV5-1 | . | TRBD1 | TGCGCCAGCAGATATCAGGGGGCAGCTGGGAATTCACCCCTCCACTTT | CASRYQGAAGNSPLHF
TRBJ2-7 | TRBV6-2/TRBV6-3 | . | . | TGTGCCAGCAGTGACTCCCACAGAGACTACGAGCAGTACTTC | CASSDSHRDYEQYF
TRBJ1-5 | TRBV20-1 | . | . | TGCAGTGCACCCGGCGCAGGGTCGGGGCAGCCCCAGCATTTT | CSAPGAGSGQPQHF
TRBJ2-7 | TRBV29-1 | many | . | TGCAGCGTCGTCAAACAGGGACCCGAGCAGTACTTC | CSVVKQGPEQYF
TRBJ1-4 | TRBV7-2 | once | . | TGTGCCAGCAGCCCCATGGGGCGGGAGAATGAAAAACTGTTTTTT | CASSPMGRENEKLFF
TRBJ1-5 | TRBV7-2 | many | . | TGTGCCAGCAGCTTAAGGGGGGGCGCAGGCAATCAGCCCCAGCATTTT | CASSLRGGAGNQPQHF
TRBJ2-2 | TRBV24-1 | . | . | TGTGCCACCAGTGTTTGGGGGGTAACCGGGGAGCTGTTTTTT | CATSVWGVTGELFF
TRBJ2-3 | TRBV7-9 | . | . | TGTGCCAGCAGCTTAAGGGGGGAACCCACAGATACGCAGTATTTT | CASSLRGEPTDTQYF
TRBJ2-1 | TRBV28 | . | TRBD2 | TGTGCCAGCAGTTTGCTGTCAGGGACTACACTCAATGAGCAGTTCTTC | CASSLLSGTTLNEQFF
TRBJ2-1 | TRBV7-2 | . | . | TGTGCCAGCAGCTTATACGTTTATGAGCAGTTCTTC | CASSLYVYEQFF
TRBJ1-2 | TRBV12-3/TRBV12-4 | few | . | TGTGCCAGCACCTACGGAGGGGATGGCTACACCTTC | CASTYGGDGYTF
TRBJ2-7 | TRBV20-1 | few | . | TGCAGTGCTAAAGGGGCCTCGTGGGGGGTCCAACGGTACGAGCAGTACTTC | CSAKGASWGVQRYEQYF
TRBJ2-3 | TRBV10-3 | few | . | TGTGCCATCAGTGAGTCCGACAGGACTAGCACAGATACGCAGTATTTT | CAISESDRTSTDTQYF
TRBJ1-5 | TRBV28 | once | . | TGTGCCAGCAGTTTGGCGGTTTATAGCAATCAGCCCCAGCATTTT | CASSLAVYSNQPQHF
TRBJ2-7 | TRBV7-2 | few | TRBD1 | TGTGCCAGCAGCCAGGACAGGGGGCGCGCAACGTTTCCCTACGAGCAGTACTTC | CASSQDRGRATFPYEQYF
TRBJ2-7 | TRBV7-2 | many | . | TGTGCCAGCAGCTTAGGCGTCGGTAGCTCCTACGAGCAGTACTTC | CASSLGVGSSYEQYF
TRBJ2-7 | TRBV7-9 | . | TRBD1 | TGTGCCAGCAGCTTAGTTGCCTTCTTGGGGGACAGGGGCTACGAGCAGTACTTC | CASSLVAFLGDRGYEQYF
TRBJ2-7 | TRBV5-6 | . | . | TGTGCCAGCAGCCGAACCTGGCAGTCCTCCGAGCAGTACTTC | CASSRTWQSSEQYF
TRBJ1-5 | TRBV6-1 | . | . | TGTGCCAGCAGTGTTGGGGACCTAGCGGGACAGCCCCAGCATTTT | CASSVGDLAGQPQHF
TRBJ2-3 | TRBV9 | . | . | TGTGCCAGCAGCGTAGAACAGGCAGCTCGCACAGATACGCAGTATTTT | CASSVEQAARTDTQYF
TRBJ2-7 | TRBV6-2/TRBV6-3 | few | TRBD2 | TGTGCCAGCAGCCCATTTTCGCTAGCGGGGGGCGAGCAGTACTTC | CASSPFSLAGGEQYF
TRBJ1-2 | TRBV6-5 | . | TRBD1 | TGTGCCAGCAGCCACCGGACAGGGCTATACTATGGCTACACCTTC | CASSHRTGLYYGYTF
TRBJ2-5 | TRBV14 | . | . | TGTGCCAGCAGCCAAAGGACCGGGGGTGGGACCCAGTACTTC | CASSQRTGGGTQYF
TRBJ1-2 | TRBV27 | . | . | TGTGCCAGCAGGTTTTCCGGGAATGGCTACACCTTC | CASRFSGNGYTF